Below are 5 T cell receptor beta chains sequenced from a single sample in a study of cytomegalovirus exposure and HLA in healthy donors. The PCR used 60 Vbeta and 13 Jbeta primers. TCRdb keeps only in-frame clones here, not all; method: immunoSEQ multiplex PCR. The sample lists over 100,000 clones; about three fifths were seen once. Sequenced sample: PBMCs. These receptors all come from a man aged 40-49 years in good health and CMV-seropositive.

The genes are TRBV27 and TRBJ2-3; 10 nucleotides line up with TRBD2. J lost 0 bases, V lost 1 base, and 13 bases had no gene match. Germline-derived CDR1 and CDR2 are MNHEY and SMNVEV (reference sequence). The length of the CDR3 is 20 residues. The CDR3 loop reads CASSLFPSTSGDSSTDTQYF. For the CDR3, the DNA is TGTGCCAGCAGTTTATTCCCCAGTACTAGCGGGGACTCTAGCACAGATACGCAGTATTTT.

The rearrangement uses TRBV2 and TRBJ1-2; 9 nucleotides agree with TRBD1. Germline V gene lookup returns CDR1 SNHLY and CDR2 FYNNEI. This CDR3 region has 13 residues. J was trimmed by 6 bases and V by 5 bases; bases with no gene match: 4. The CDR3, as DNA: TGTGCCAGCAGTTACCGGACAGGGGATGGCTACACCTTC. Its protein is CASSYRTGDGYTF.

V usage is TRBV13 and J usage is TRBJ1-1, with 8 nucleotides matching TRBD1. Germline assignment: CDR1 PRHDT and CDR2 FYEKMQ (reference sequence). With V trimmed by 1 base and J by 4 bases, 17 bases remained unmatched. This CDR3 comprises 19 residues. CDR3: CASSLDSGFQGAIGTEAFF. CDR3 in DNA: TGTGCCAGCAGCTTAGATAGCGGATTCCAGGGGGCGATTGGCACTGAAGCTTTCTTT.

This chain connects TRBV6-4 to TRBJ2-3; tentative D call: TRBD2 (5 bases). The CDR3 covers 14 residues. V gave up 6 bases and J gave up 2 bases, with 12 bases separating them. CDR1 MRHNA and CDR2 SNTAGT come from the germline V gene. The DNA for the CDR3 is TGTGCCAGCAGCGAGAGCGGTCCCACAGATACGCAGTATTTT. Its protein is CASSESGPTDTQYF.

This sequence joins TRBV4-2 and TRBJ1-2; maybe TRBD1 (5 bases). The ends were cut back, 1 base at V and 4 bases at J, with 13 bases in the middle. This CDR3 spans 15 amino acids. Germline V gene sequence: CDR1 LGHNA, CDR2 YNFKEQ. This CDR3 is CASSQGSGQTYGYTF. CDR3 bases: TGTGCCAGCAGCCAAGGTTCAGGGCAGACCTATGGCTACACCTTC.